The T cell receptor beta chain described here comes from a study of memory CD4+ T cells and cytomegalovirus serostatus (dated by TCRdb to between 2018 and 2021). General notes on the study: The cohort included approximately 35 healthy adults from Belgium, of whom 9 were CMV seropositive and 24 were CMV seronegative. To replicate a published TCR-based CMV serostatus classifier, the researchers sequenced the CD4+ memory TCRbeta repertoires of a Belgian cohort whose cytomegalovirus serostatus was known.

A FACSAria II was used to sort memory CD4+ T cells, defined as single viable CD3+CD4+CD8-CD45RO+ cells. CMV serostatus was determined with a Roche Elecsys assay detecting serum IgG against CMV pp150, pp28, p38 and p52. Following thawing, total CD4+ T cells were enriched through positive selection using CD4 magnetic microbeads. The samples came from a different study that was designed specifically to examine the CD4+ T cell memory repertoire. Peripheral blood mononuclear cells were isolated and cryopreserved according to standard operating procedures, and serum was kept at -80 degrees C. CD3-PerCP (BW264/56), CD4-APC (RPA-T4), CD45RO-PE (UCHT1) and CD8-Pacific Orange (3B5) antibodies were used for staining, and non-viable cells were excluded with Sytox blue. Genomic DNA was extracted from sorted cells with the Quick-DNA Microprep Kit. TCRbeta DNA was amplified with the immunoSEQ hsTCRbeta kit following the manufacturer's protocol. TCRbeta libraries were sequenced on an Illumina MiSeq instrument. As for the original processing: Once out-of-frame sequences had been removed, a few million distinct TCRbeta sequences were left, which works out to an average of roughly 70,000 per individual. Each individual was scored using the number of 170 or so previously reported CMV-associated TCRbeta sequences that the individual carried and the total number of productive distinct TCRbeta sequences. A beta-binomial model was reimplemented in Python, and random forests from scikit-learn, run with default parameters, were trained on data from the US cohort. Classifier performance on the Belgian cohort was summarized as median AUC with percentile confidence intervals over 10,000 bootstrap iterations. Held by TCRdb, this immuneACCESS table contains in-frame sequences only and omits some clones. Under half of the omission traces to an unresolved V gene where checked; the cause of the rest is unknown. V and J calls and clone size are those listed in that table; D and trimming were worked out from the DNA. Counted in this sample were approximately 47,000 clones; roughly 80% of them appeared once. The top ten hold 0.75% to 1% of the sample.

This clone was seen once. Its antigen specificity is not known. It has no much larger one-base neighbor in the sample; base qualities were not kept. Overall results and qualifications from the work: The results were interpreted as suggesting that the CMV-associated TCR signature is largely present in the CD4+ memory repertoire. CMV serostatus prediction reached a median bootstrapped AUC of about 0.96 with the original framework and about 0.93 with a US-trained random forest. Among the 150 or so previously reported CMV-associated TCRbeta sequences, approximately 67 showed up in the CD4+ memory repertoires, with each one found in between one and five individuals. On the Belgian cohort, the classifier based on the original framework reached a median bootstrapped AUC of nearly 0.97, with a 95% CI of 0.76-1.00. Unlike the original study, which covered naive and memory CD4+ and CD8+ populations, the Belgian study sequenced only CD4+CD45RO+ memory cells.

The germline V gene gives CDR1 as LGHNA and CDR2 as YNFKEQ. The CDR3 goes from the cysteine to the phenylalanine over 18 residues. CDR3 DNA only is kept here, 54 bases in frame from base 1. Unmatched junction bases come to 10, with V trimmed by 2 bases and J by 4 bases. The sequence was obtained from an adult in good health and CMV-seronegative. The sequencing sample was made of memory CD4+ T cells from blood. The chain is assembled from TRBV4-2 and TRBJ2-2; 10 junctional bases match TRBD2. The CDR3 corresponds to CASSQLGRASGGTGELFF. In nucleotides, the sequence is TGTGCCAGCAGCCAACTAGGCCGGGCTAGCGGGGGCACCGGGGAGCTGTTTTTT.